This passage covers 9 T cell receptor beta chains from one sample sequenced in a study of neoadjuvant anti-PD-1 for oral cavity cancer. Some clones are missing from TCRdb's copy, which holds only in-frame ones; the method was immunoSEQ multiplex PCR. The profile covers approximately 7,100 clones, with around 74% appearing a single time and 2.5% to 3.5% taken by the ten largest. Sequenced material: PBMCs, taken before nivolumab (anti-PD-1) treatment. Receptors originate from a person between 40 and 79 years old with oral cavity squamous cell carcinoma.

The gene calls are TRBV27 and TRBJ2-7; D uncertain. CDR1 is MNHEY, CDR2 SMNVEV, per germline (reference sequence). The CDR3 consists of 12 residues. The ends were cut back, 5 bases at V and 2 bases at J, with 7 bases in the middle. The CDR3 sequence is CASSPRPYEQYF. CDR3 sequence (DNA): TGTGCCAGCAGTCCCAGGCCCTACGAGCAGTACTTC.

The chain links TRBV13 to TRBJ1-2, with 7 bases aligning to TRBD1. In germline, CDR1 is PRHDT, CDR2 FYEKMQ (reference sequence). Losses at the gene ends were 4 bases for V and 7 bases for J; bases not matched to a gene: 9. This CDR3 is 14 amino acids long. The CDR3 DNA reads TGTGCCAGCAGCTGGTCGACAGGGCTAGGTGGCTACACCTTC. It is translated as CASSWSTGLGGYTF.

The V gene is TRBV4-3, the J gene TRBJ2-6, with D unclear. Trimming took 4 bases from V and 0 from J, leaving 1 base between them. Germline V gene sequence: CDR1 LGHNA, CDR2 YSLEER. The length of the CDR3 is 13 residues. The CDR3 DNA follows: TGCGCCAGCAGCCTCTCTGGGGCCAACGTCCTGACTTTC. Its protein product is CASSLSGANVLTF.

The CDR3 is CASSHLEKLFF. CDR3 DNA: TGTGCCAGCAGTCACCTGGAGAAACTGTTTTTT. V is TRBV11-1 and J is TRBJ1-4; no clear D gene. Per germline, CDR1 SGHAT and CDR2 FQDESV (reference sequence). V was shortened by 6 bases and J by 11 bases, with 10 bases between the two germline ends. The CDR3 is made up of 11 amino acids. Full variable domain (remainder filled in from reference TRBV11-1 and TRBJ1-4): EAEVAQSPRYKITEKSQAVAFWCDPISGHATLYWYRQILGQGPELLVQFQDESVVDDSQLPKDRFSAERLKGVDSTLKIQPAELGDSAMYLCASSHLEKLFFGSGTQLSVL.

The chain joins TRBV9 to TRBJ1-4; D gene ambiguous. Between the trimmed V and J ends, which lost 0 bases and 7 bases, there was a span of 7 bases. This CDR3 contains 13 residues. CDR1 is SGDLS and CDR2 is YYNGEE in the germline V gene. The CDR3 coding sequence is TGTGCCAGCAGCGTAGACCGGGGTGAAAAACTGTTTTTT. It is translated as CASSVDRGEKLFF.

This chain joins TRBV19 and TRBJ1-5; 7 bases are a match to TRBD1. CDR3 size: 18 residues. The germline CDR1 and CDR2 sequences are LNHDA and SQIVND (reference sequence). The ends lost 3 bases at V and 0 bases at J; junction bases unmatched: 11. The CDR3 region is CASSMIGGDSYSNQPQHF. The CDR3 DNA follows: TGTGCCAGTAGTATGATCGGGGGGGACAGCTATAGCAATCAGCCCCAGCATTTT.

This clone has a handful of counts. The rearrangement joins TRBV5-1 to TRBJ2-7; 8 bases line up with TRBD1. V lost 0 bases, J lost 2 bases, and 10 bases stayed unmatched. CDR1 and CDR2 from the germline V gene are SGHRS and YFSETQ. The CDR3 has 17 amino acids. Here the CDR3 DNA reads TGCGCCAGCAGCTTGGCGTCTTGGGACAGGATAACCTACGAGCAGTACTTC. This encodes CASSLASWDRITYEQYF.

The V and J genes are TRBV5-4 and TRBJ2-5; 10 bases agree with TRBD2. The length of the CDR3 is 14 residues. Germline values: CDR1 SGHNT, CDR2 YYREEE (reference sequence). V was clipped by 3 bases and J by 4 bases; unmatched bases: 3. As DNA, the CDR3 is TGTGCCAGCAGCTCGGGACTAGCGCGAGAGACCCAGTACTTC. Amino acids: CASSSGLARETQYF.

The rearrangement links TRBV11-2 to TRBJ1-3, with D unresolved. V was trimmed by 5 bases and J by 0 bases, leaving 8 bases between them. The CDR3 spans 14 residues. Germline values: CDR1 SGHAT, CDR2 FQNNGV. CDR3 bases: TGTGCCAGCAGCCCCGGGAGCTCTGGAAACACCATATATTTT. Translated: CASSPGSSGNTIYF. Looking up the rest from reference TRBV11-2 and TRBJ1-3 gives the full variable domain: EAGVAQSPRYKIIEKRQSVAFWCNPISGHATLYWYQQILGQGPKLLIQFQNNGVVDDSQLPKDRFSAERLKGVDSTLKIQPAKLEDSAVYLCASSPGSSGNTIYFGEGSWLTVV.